This T cell receptor (beta chain) emerged from a study of cytomegalovirus exposure and HLA in healthy donors. Overall study results and limits: The likely explanation for a cluster of highly shared sequence variants was sequencing artifact.

Of note for this clone: Its target is not known.

Germline-derived CDR1 and CDR2 are MGHRA and YSYEKL. The ends were cut back, 0 bases at V and 5 bases at J, with 5 bases in the middle. CDR3 size: 13 residues. The study ran its PCR with 60 Vbeta and 13 Jbeta primers. Repertoires were generated with immunoSEQ multiplex PCR, while TCRdb's copy carries only in-frame clones and drops some. The sample data list 150,000 or so clones. Source material: PBMCs. The chain couples TRBV4-1 to TRBJ2-1, with D perhaps matching TRBD2 (5 bases). The TCR originated in a woman aged 40-49 years in good health and CMV-seropositive. The CDR3 DNA reads as TGCGCCAGCAGCCAAGACGGGAACAATGAGCAGTTCTTC. Protein: CASSQDGNNEQFF.